Listed here are 10 T cell receptor beta chains from one sample, sequenced in a study of blood T cell repertoires in COVID-19. Method: immunoSEQ multiplex PCR; TCRdb's copy keeps in-frame clones and lacks some. The table lists more than 150,000 clones, roughly 80% of them singletons. Sequences were obtained from PBMCs or T cells enriched from blood (not recorded which). Receptors were obtained from a woman aged 45-59 years who had recovered from COVID-19.

The gene calls are TRBV6-5 and TRBJ1-3; D gene ambiguous. The CDR3 runs to 16 residues. The ends were cut back, 0 bases at V and 0 bases at J, with 9 bases in the middle. The germline gives CDR1 MNHEY, CDR2 SVGAGI. The CDR3 coding sequence is TGTGCCAGCAGTTACTCGACACAGATCTCTGGAAACACCATATATTTT. It is translated as CASSYSTQISGNTIYF.

This sequence joins TRBV11-2 and TRBJ1-2; D perhaps matches TRBD1 (5 bases). V was shortened by 1 base and J by 7 bases, with 7 bases between the two germline ends. CDR3 length equals 12 residues. The germline gives CDR1 SGHAT, CDR2 FQNNGV. In DNA, the CDR3 is TGTGCCAGCAGCTTAGGGGGGGGTGGCTACACCTTC. Protein product: CASSLGGGGYTF.

The gene calls are TRBV6-5 and TRBJ2-5; TRBD2 matches at 7 bases. The CDR3 is made up of 11 amino acids. Germline values: CDR1 MNHEY, CDR2 SVGAGI. The V gene end was trimmed by 11 bases and the J gene end by 3 bases; junction bases not matched to a gene: 3. CDR3 nucleotides: TGTGCCCGAGGGACTAAAGAGACCCAGTACTTC. Protein product: CARGTKETQYF.

The genes are TRBV6-5 and TRBJ1-3, with no clear D. This CDR3 comprises 16 residues. Looked up from germline, CDR1 is MNHEY and CDR2 is SVGAGI. V was trimmed by 2 bases and J by 2 bases, leaving 13 bases between them. The CDR3 DNA follows: TGTGCCAGCAGTTACGGAGGTCTGGTGACTGGAAACACCATATATTTT. It yields the protein CASSYGGLVTGNTIYF.

This clone was observed a few times. The chain uses TRBV19 and TRBJ1-2, with D hard to call. Germline lookup yields CDR1 LNHDA and CDR2 SQIVND (reference sequence). This CDR3 has 12 residues. Trimming stripped 5 bases from V and 4 bases from J, with 8 bases between. Written as DNA, the CDR3 is TGTGCCAGTAGTTGGGCCTTCTATGGCTACACCTTC. This gives the protein CASSWAFYGYTF.

There are many counts of this clone. The V and J genes are TRBV18 and TRBJ1-5; 7 positions agree with TRBD1. The CDR3 runs to 14 residues. Germline V gives CDR1 KGHSH, CDR2 LQKENI. V gave up 4 bases and J gave up 4 bases; unmatched junction bases: 4. CDR3 sequence: CASSRDSENQPQHF. The CDR3 nucleotides are TGTGCCAGCTCACGGGACAGCGAAAATCAGCCCCAGCATTTT.

This sequence joins TRBV5-6 and TRBJ2-1; 7 nucleotides match TRBD2. Germline assignment: CDR1 SGHDT and CDR2 YYEEEE. The CDR3 has 15 amino acids. Trimming removed 3 bases from V and 4 bases from J; junction bases left unmatched: 7. CDR3 sequence (DNA): TGTGCCAGCAGCTACGGCGGGAGAATTTACAATGAGCAGTTCTTC. It codes for CASSYGGRIYNEQFF.

The CDR3 nucleotides are TGTGCCAGCAGCCAAGCCGGACTGGTTGGAGGAGATACGCAGTATTTT. Residues: CASSQAGLVGGDTQYF. The rearrangement uses TRBV14 and TRBJ2-3, with D perhaps matching TRBD2 (5 bases). The CDR3 runs 16 residues. CDR1 is SGHDN and CDR2 is FVKESK in the germline V gene. Trimming took off 1 base at V and 5 bases at J, with 16 bases between the two ends. The full variable domain, completed using reference TRBV14 and TRBJ2-3, is EAGVTQFPSHSVIEKGQTVTLRCDPISGHDNLYWYRRVMGKEIKFLLHFVKESKQDESGMPNNRFLAERTGGTYSTLKVQPAELEDSGVYFCASSQAGLVGGDTQYFGPGTRLTVL.

This clone was recorded a few times. The chain links TRBV7-9 to TRBJ1-2; D is unclear. The CDR3 loop spans 14 amino acids. V was shortened by 0 bases and J by 8 bases, with 13 bases between the two germline ends. In germline, CDR1 is SEHNR, CDR2 FQNEAQ (reference sequence). The CDR3 DNA reads TGTGCCAGCAGCTTAGCGACTTGGATTGGGGGCTACACCTTC. Its translation: CASSLATWIGGYTF.

This CDR3 is CASSIDPRGGNTEAFF. CDR3 in DNA: TGTGCCAGTAGTATAGATCCAAGGGGCGGGAACACTGAAGCTTTCTTT. The V and J genes are TRBV19 and TRBJ1-1; the D gene is possibly TRBD1 (5 bases). This CDR3 is built from 16 residues. V was cut by 0 bases and J by 1 base, with 12 bases left in between. CDR1 is LNHDA and CDR2 is SQIVND in the germline V gene (reference sequence).